The entry that follows covers one T cell receptor (beta chain) sequence. Researchers grouped second doses given at about 4 or about 12 weeks into one pool. The V segment lost 1 base and the J segment 5 bases; nucleotides outside the gene matches: 7. The CDR3 has 15 amino acids. Germline CDR1 is SGHNT and CDR2 is YYREEE (reference sequence). The sample belongs to a study of T cell responses to AZD1222 COVID-19 vaccine. The assay was immunoSEQ multiplex PCR, and TCRdb's table has in-frame clones only and misses some. The sample holds 100,000 to 120,000 clones, about 90% seen once. Source: peripheral blood, taken 28 days after the second AZD1222 dose. V and J are TRBV5-4 and TRBJ2-5, with 8 nucleotides matching TRBD1. This TCR was sampled from an adult who received the AZD1222 COVID-19 vaccine. CDR3 sequence (DNA): TGTGCCAGCAGCTTGAGGGCAGGGGGCAGGGAGACCCAGTACTTC. Protein product: CASSLRAGGRETQYF.